A single sample gave rise to the 26 T cell receptor beta chains below, sequenced in a study of blood T cell repertoires in COVID-19. Only in-frame clones appear in the TCRdb table, and some are missing; sequencing was by immunoSEQ multiplex PCR. Of fewer than 90,000 clones listed, 80% to 90% are singletons. The material sequenced was peripheral blood. These receptors all stem from a woman of 80 years or more with active or convalescent COVID-19.

This chain links TRBV7-3 with TRBJ1-1, with 8 bases fitting TRBD1. J was trimmed by 3 bases and V by 4 bases; bases with no gene match: 1. In germline, CDR1 is SGHTA, CDR2 FQGTGA. The length of the CDR3 is 13 residues. CDR3 sequence reads: CASSSQGDTEAFF. The CDR3 DNA is TGTGCCAGCAGCTCACAGGGGGACACTGAAGCTTTCTTT.

This clone was found once. V and J are TRBV12-5 and TRBJ1-1; the match to TRBD1 covers 7 bases. J lost 11 bases, V lost 0 bases, and 9 bases had no gene match. The CDR3 sequence is 14 residues long. CDR1 is LGHNT and CDR2 is FRNRAP in the germline V gene. CDR3 sequence reads: CASGLVGTETAAFF. For the CDR3, the DNA is TGTGCTAGTGGTTTGGTAGGGACAGAGACCGCGGCTTTCTTT. Variable domain in full (rest from reference TRBV12-5 and TRBJ1-1): DARVTQTPRHKVTEMGQEVTMRCQPILGHNTVFWYRQTMMQGLELLAYFRNRAPLDDSGMPKDRFSAEMPDATLATLKIQPSEPRDSAVYFCASGLVGTETAAFFGQGTRLTVV.

The genes are TRBV5-5 and TRBJ2-3, with 10 bases matching TRBD1. The CDR3 is 18 amino acids. V was pared by 1 base and J by 1 base, with 9 bases of the junction left unmatched. Germline values: CDR1 SGHKS, CDR2 YYEKEE (reference sequence). This CDR3 reads CASSLRLDRGLGTDTQYF. For the CDR3, the DNA is TGTGCCAGCAGCTTGCGTCTGGACAGGGGGTTGGGCACAGATACGCAGTATTTT.

The chain uses TRBV7-2 and TRBJ2-3; 8 bases fit TRBD2. The length of the CDR3 is 16 residues. V trimming: 5 bases; J trimming: 5 bases; junction bases outside the gene matches: 12. The germline gives CDR1 SGHTA, CDR2 FQGNSA. CDR3 nucleotides: TGTGCCAGCAGCCCCAGAGGAGCGGGAGTGGAAGATACGCAGTATTTT. Translation gives CASSPRGAGVEDTQYF.

The V gene is TRBV11-3, the J gene TRBJ2-7; 10 bases line up with TRBD2. Germline CDR1 reads SGHNT; CDR2 reads YENEEA. The V segment lost 3 bases and the J segment 2 bases; nucleotides outside the gene matches: 4. There are 15 residues in the CDR3. The CDR3 DNA sequence: TGTGCCAGCAGCTTGACTAGCGGGTCCCCCTACGAGCAGTACTTC. This codes for CASSLTSGSPYEQYF.

V and J are TRBV9 and TRBJ1-1; perhaps TRBD1 as D (6 bases). This CDR3 spans 14 amino acids. Looked up from germline, CDR1 is SGDLS and CDR2 is YYNGEE. The V gene lost 4 bases and the J gene lost 1 base, with 11 bases spanning the gap. The CDR3 region is CASSTNRANTEAFF. Here the CDR3 DNA reads TGTGCCAGCAGCACAAACAGGGCGAACACTGAAGCTTTCTTT.

The chain employs TRBV6-2 or TRBV6-3 and TRBJ1-1, with 9 bases aligning to TRBD1. This CDR3 spans 16 amino acids. Trimming removed 0 bases from V and 2 bases from J; junction bases left unmatched: 4. Looked up from germline, CDR1 is MNHEY and CDR2 is SVGEGT. The CDR3 is CASSYSTGGVNTEAFF. CDR3 nucleotides: TGTGCCAGCAGTTACTCGACAGGGGGGGTTAACACTGAAGCTTTCTTT.

This chain links TRBV19 with TRBJ2-7, with D possibly TRBD2 on 5 matching bases. The V end lost 9 bases, the J end lost 5 bases, and 23 bases lay between the germline ends. This CDR3 region has 15 residues. The germline V gene has CDR1 LNHDA and CDR2 SQIVND (reference sequence). CDR3 sequence (DNA): TGTGCCAGCGATACCGGGAACAGACTTTCGGACGAGCAGTACTTC. This gives the protein CASDTGNRLSDEQYF.

The chain employs TRBV30 and TRBJ2-7; D gene uncertain. Germline CDR1 GTSNPN, CDR2 SVGIG (reference sequence). CDR3 size: 12 residues. Trimming pared 0 bases from V and 8 bases from J, leaving 11 bases between. CDR3 residues: CAWSVNPGKQYF. The DNA of the CDR3 is TGTGCCTGGAGTGTCAACCCTGGCAAGCAGTACTTC.

The chain joins TRBV11-2 to TRBJ2-1, with a possible D match to TRBD2 (5 bases). Deletions cut 3 bases from V and 8 bases from J, with 20 bases between. Germline V lookup: CDR1 SGHAT, CDR2 FQNNGV. The CDR3 totals 16 residues. The CDR3 sequence: CASSFRERILWDEQFF. Here the CDR3 DNA reads TGTGCCAGCAGCTTTCGGGAACGGATCCTTTGGGATGAGCAGTTCTTC.

The chain recombines TRBV12-3 or TRBV12-4 with TRBJ1-2; D perhaps matches TRBD1 (5 bases). The germline V and J ends were trimmed by 4 bases and 4 bases, with 10 bases remaining between them. CDR3 length: 13 amino acids. The CDR3 sequence is CASSSDRLYGYTF. Written as DNA, the CDR3 is TGTGCCAGCAGTTCCGACAGACTCTATGGCTACACCTTC.

The chain links TRBV27 to TRBJ1-2; 7 bases align to TRBD1. The CDR3 loop spans 16 amino acids. The germline CDR1 and CDR2 sequences are MNHEY and SMNVEV (reference sequence). J gave up 0 bases and V 0 bases, and 4 bases lay outside the gene matches. This chain's CDR3 is CASSLSSGGSNYGYTF. The CDR3 DNA is TGTGCCAGCAGTTTATCCTCAGGGGGGTCTAACTATGGCTACACCTTC.

The V call is TRBV5-6, the J call TRBJ1-2, with 9 bases fitting TRBD1. The CDR3 is 15 amino acids. From germline, CDR1 is SGHDT and CDR2 YYEEEE. Germline trimming cut 4 bases from V and 3 bases from J; bases unmatched to any gene: 7. DNA of the CDR3: TGTGCCAGCAGCCGGAGACAGGGGGGAGACTATGGCTACACCTTC. Amino acid sequence: CASSRRQGGDYGYTF.

V is TRBV4-3 and J is TRBJ2-3; possibly TRBD1 for D (6 bases). V was cut by 4 bases and J by 3 bases, with 11 bases left in between. This CDR3 has 14 amino acids. CDR1 is LGHNA and CDR2 is YSLEER in the germline V gene. CDR3 nucleotides: TGCGCCAGCAGCCCGCTACAGGGTACAGATACGCAGTATTTT. Its translation is CASSPLQGTDTQYF.

The chain's CDR3 is CASTNPGYNEQFF. Written as DNA, the CDR3 is TGTGCCAGCACCAACCCAGGGTACAATGAGCAGTTCTTC. The chain uses TRBV6-5 and TRBJ2-1; TRBD1 might be the D (5 bases). Trimming stripped 7 bases from V and 4 bases from J, with 11 bases between. The CDR3 is 13 residues long. Germline CDR1 reads MNHEY; CDR2 reads SVGAGI.

This clone was seen just once. The chain is built from TRBV7-2 and TRBJ2-7; TRBD2 might be the D (5 bases). Germline CDR1 and CDR2: SGHTA and FQGNSA. V was cut by 0 bases and J by 4 bases, with 10 bases left in between. The CDR3 length is 14 residues. The DNA for the CDR3 is TGTGCCAGCAGCTTAGCCCCGACTAATTACGAGCAGTACTTC. Its translation is CASSLAPTNYEQYF.

This chain links TRBV5-1 with TRBJ2-7, with D tentatively TRBD2 (6 bases). Trimming pared 4 bases from V and 2 bases from J, leaving 16 bases between. Germline V gives CDR1 SGHRS, CDR2 YFSETQ. The CDR3 is 15 amino acids. CDR3 nucleotide sequence: TGCGCCAGCAGCCCTACGGGACTCAAGACCTACGAGCAGTACTTC. Protein sequence: CASSPTGLKTYEQYF.

The J gene is TRBJ1-1, the V gene TRBV7-9, with 8 bases aligning to TRBD1. CDR1 and CDR2 from the germline V gene are SEHNR and FQNEAQ (reference sequence). V was clipped by 4 bases and J by 0 bases; unmatched bases: 7. This CDR3 has 16 amino acids. CDR3 coding DNA: TGTGCCAGCAGCTCTAGACAGGGGCCAATGAACACTGAAGCTTTCTTT. Amino acid sequence: CASSSRQGPMNTEAFF.

The chain uses TRBV4-1 and TRBJ2-2; 11 nucleotides align to TRBD2. CDR1 is MGHRA and CDR2 is YSYEKL in the germline V gene. V shed 0 bases, J shed 0 bases, and the junction held 6 bases outside the gene matches. CDR3 length equals 19 residues. CDR3 loop: CASSQEGGLAAANTGELFF. The CDR3 bases are TGCGCCAGCAGCCAAGAAGGGGGACTAGCGGCCGCGAACACCGGGGAGCTGTTTTTT.

The CDR3 DNA follows: TGCGCCAGCAGCCAAGGGAACAGGGGATCAGATACGCAGTATTTT. Its translation is CASSQGNRGSDTQYF. This chain uses TRBV4-1 with TRBJ2-3, with TRBD1 matching over 7 bases. The V gene end was trimmed by 1 base and the J gene end by 4 bases; junction bases not matched to a gene: 5. Germline V CDR1 and CDR2: MGHRA, YSYEKL. This CDR3 is 15 amino acids long.

The chain combines TRBV5-6 with TRBJ2-3; the D gene is possibly TRBD2 (5 bases). This CDR3 contains 16 residues. V was pared by 2 bases and J by 6 bases, with 19 bases between. Germline loops: CDR1 SGHDT, CDR2 YYEEEE. DNA for the CDR3: TGTGCCAGCAGCTTTAAAACTAGTGGTTTAGGGGATACGCAGTATTTT. Translation gives CASSFKTSGLGDTQYF.

This clone has only a few counts. One end of the junction varies from germline; a read error may be responsible. The V and J genes are TRBV2 and TRBJ1-1, with D maybe TRBD1 (5 bases). The V gene's germline CDR1 is SNHLY and CDR2 FYNNEI. The CDR3 length is 15 residues. Here the CDR3 reads CASSQAPTANTEAFF. The CDR3 DNA sequence: TGTGCCAGCAGTCAAGCGCCGACAGCGAACACTGAAGCTTTCTTT.

This clone showed up just once. The junction and the germline gene differ at one end; a read error may be behind it. The genes are TRBV19 and TRBJ2-5; 8 bases are shared with TRBD2. Germline lookup yields CDR1 LNHDA and CDR2 SQIVND (reference sequence). The CDR3 consists of 14 residues. The CDR3 spells CASSIGGGQGTQYF. CDR3 nucleotides: TGTGCCAGTAGTATTGGCGGGGGGCAAGGGACCCAGTACTTC.

J is TRBJ2-1 and V is TRBV20-1; the match to TRBD2 covers 10 bases. Trimming cost V 3 bases and J 6 bases; bases outside gene matches: 11. This CDR3 comprises 16 residues. In germline, CDR1 is DFQATT, CDR2 SNEGSKA (reference sequence). The CDR3 DNA sequence: TGCAGTGCTAGTGGTTTGGGGCTAGCGGGAGTCAATGAGCAGTTCTTC. Translating it yields CSASGLGLAGVNEQFF.

This clone appeared a single time. V and J are TRBV25-1 and TRBJ1-4; D is possibly TRBD1 (6 bases). CDR1 and CDR2 (germline): MGHDK, SYGVNS. Trimming removed 5 bases from V and 4 bases from J, with 11 bases in between. The CDR3 is 14 amino acids. CDR3 nucleotide sequence: TGTGCCAGCAGTCCGCAGGACAGTAATGAAAAACTGTTTTTT. It yields the protein CASSPQDSNEKLFF.

The V and J genes are TRBV7-6 and TRBJ2-3; 9 bases fit TRBD2. CDR1 is SGHVS, CDR2 FNYEAQ, per germline. This CDR3 is built from 15 residues. Unmatched junction bases numbered 4, after V lost 5 bases and J lost 1 base. This chain's CDR3 is CASSHAGGRTDTQYF. In DNA, the CDR3 is TGTGCCAGCAGCCACGCGGGAGGGCGCACAGATACGCAGTATTTT.